This T cell receptor (beta chain) was sequenced during a study of blood T cell repertoires in COVID-19 (dated by TCRdb to between 2020 and 2021). About the full investigation: Samples from collaborators originated in the United States, Italy and Spain and spanned both the acute and convalescent phases of COVID-19. The material from the prospective study consisted of cDNA or gDNA derived from T cells, B-cell-depleted T cells, or PBMCs. The dataset comprised deeply sampled blood TCRbeta repertoires from subjects exposed to, actively infected with, or recovered from COVID-19. A freely available public database, intended as a resource for researchers studying the immune response to SARS-CoV-2, is where the repertoires were released. The samples were drawn from two sources: the first 160 participants of the ongoing ImmuneRACE study, and 1,254 subjects contributed by 6 global collaborators. Nearly every sample came with metadata listing a de-identified subject ID, COVID-19 status, age in years and sex. Where HLA class I and class II types were available, the types were taken from metadata supplied by the sample provider, not from assay-based typing. The paper as a whole reports these results and caveats: The quantity of clinical and demographic metadata differed by source and by participant and was supplied without curation.

TCRbeta CDR3 regions were amplified from genomic DNA by means of the immunoSEQ Assay, a bias-controlled multiplex PCR. As for how the authors treated the data: The number of nucleated cells in each sample was estimated from the amplification of reference gene primers within the assay. To quantify the absolute abundance of each unique TCRbeta CDR3 rearrangement, sequence reads were collapsed and filtered. Productive Simpson clonality was computed per sample as the square root of Simpson's diversity index over productive rearrangements. TCRdb obtained this table from immuneACCESS and retained in-frame rearrangements with V and J assigned. These tables miss some clones; where compared with another copy, unresolved V genes account for less than half of the shortfall, and the remainder is unexplained. V and J calls and clone size are those listed in that table; D and trimming were worked out from the DNA. The sample contains approximately 90,000 clones, 85% of them found a single time. The top ten clonotypes cover more than 30% of the sample.

Each collaborating institution followed its own protocols to collect whole blood in K2EDTA tubes. For TCRbeta analysis, collaborators shipped samples in one of three forms: frozen whole blood, isolated PBMCs, or DNA extracted from either of those sample types. Worth noting for this clone: The specificity of this receptor is unknown. No qualities accompany the bases; no much larger clone lies one base away.

This receptor was obtained from a man aged 80 or over with acute or convalescent COVID-19. Sequencing was carried out using peripheral blood.

The DNA sequence follows: TGTGCCAGCAGTGATAGAGACAGTACGTACAATGAGCAGTTCTTC. Translated, this gives CASSDRDSTYNEQFF. The chain is assembled from TRBV2 and TRBJ2-1; TRBD1 is perhaps the D gene, given 5 matching bases. CDR1 and CDR2 were assigned from the germline V gene as SNHLY and FYNNEI. V lost 3 bases and J lost 4 bases; the stretch between them is 13 bases long. The CDR3 starts with the cysteine, ends with the phenylalanine, and has 15 residues. Left in the record is the CDR3 DNA by itself, 45 bases read in frame from the first base.